This record looks at one TCR beta chain sequence and its context. The sample is drawn from a study of Ad26.COV2.S vaccination and SARS-CoV-2 variants. Described treatment: 19 received Ad26.COV2.S at low or high dose, single or two shots; roughly 5 received placebo; per-sample allocation not given. Vaccine and placebo recipients were sampled on day 63 after the first injection. The data were produced by immunoSEQ multiplex PCR, yet TCRdb's version contains in-frame clones alone and is incomplete. The sample carries approximately 300,000 clones, around 81% recorded once. Per the germline V gene, CDR1 is SEHNR and CDR2 is FQNEAQ (reference sequence). The CDR3 totals 12 residues. V lost 2 bases and J 10 bases, leaving 10 bases between the germline ends.

The TCR comes from a person aged 18 to 65 who received the Ad26.COV2.S COVID-19 vaccine or a placebo. The V call is TRBV7-9, the J call TRBJ2-3; D unclear. The specimen was peripheral blood, collected in a trial of Ad26.COV2.S vaccine versus placebo. In DNA, the CDR3 is TGTGCCAGCAGCTTATGGTTAGCTCCGCAGTATTTT. Translation gives CASSLWLAPQYF.